The clone carrying this T cell receptor (beta chain) has a count of ten or more. What it binds is unknown. The data originate from a study of T cells after yellow fever vaccination. Regarding the study as a whole: Peak timing came faster in the weaker secondary response, day 5 versus 15. Contaminants from the bulk population, in the form of abundant clonotypes, could be found in FACS-sorted repertoires. Post-booster repertoires contained most primary-vaccination clones again (almost 97% CD4, approximately 86% CD8).

Synthesis of TCR cDNA relied on 5'RACE template switching, which attached a universal primer site and UMIs. TCRdb re-called the 5' RACE reads with MiXCR, one entry per CDR3 protein. The top ten hold 2% to 3% of the sample, which has 100,000 to 150,000 distinct CDR3 sequences, around 7.4% seen once. There are 16 residues in the CDR3. The V gene end was trimmed by 5 bases and the J gene end by 2 bases; junction bases not matched to a gene: 7. Germline V gene lookup returns CDR1 ENHRY and CDR2 SYGVKD. The sample was CD4+ T cells sorted from PBMCs, taken about 10 days after the first yellow fever vaccination. This chain uses TRBV10-3 with TRBJ1-1, with 11 bases matching TRBD1. This receptor was taken from a man aged 18-30 years who received the YFV17D yellow fever vaccine. As DNA, the CDR3 is TGTGCCATCAGTCCGGGACAGGGGGGCTTCAACACTGAAGCTTTCTTT. It is translated as CAISPGQGGFNTEAFF.